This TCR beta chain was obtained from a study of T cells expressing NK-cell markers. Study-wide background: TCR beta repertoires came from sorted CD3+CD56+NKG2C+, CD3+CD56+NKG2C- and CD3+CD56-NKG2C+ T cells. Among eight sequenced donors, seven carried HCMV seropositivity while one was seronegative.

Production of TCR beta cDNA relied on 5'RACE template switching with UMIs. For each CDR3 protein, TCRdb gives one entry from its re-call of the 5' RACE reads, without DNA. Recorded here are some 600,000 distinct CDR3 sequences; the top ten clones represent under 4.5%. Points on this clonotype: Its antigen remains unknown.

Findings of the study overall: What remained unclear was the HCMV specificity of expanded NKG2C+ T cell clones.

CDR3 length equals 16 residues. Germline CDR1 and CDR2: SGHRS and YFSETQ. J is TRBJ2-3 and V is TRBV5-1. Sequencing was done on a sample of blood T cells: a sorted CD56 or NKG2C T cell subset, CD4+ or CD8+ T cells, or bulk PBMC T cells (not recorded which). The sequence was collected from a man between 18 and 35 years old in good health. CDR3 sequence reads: CASSYLNVISTDTQYF.